Presented here are 17 T cell receptor beta chains from one specimen sequenced in a study of neurological immune-mediated disorders. TCRdb used MiXCR to reprocess the 5' RACE reads, holding one entry per CDR3 protein. Of tens of thousands of distinct CDR3 sequences listed, more than 9% are singletons. Sequencing was carried out using PBMCs. These receptors came from a woman in her fifties or sixties with HTLV-1-associated myelopathy (HAM/TSP).

This clonotype appeared many times. CDR3 loop: CSARDRENSPLHF. The CDR3 DNA reads TGCAGTGCTAGGGACAGGGAGAATTCACCCCTCCACTTT. The chain uses TRBV20-1 and TRBJ1-6; 8 bases line up with TRBD1. This CDR3 spans 13 amino acids. The germline gives CDR1 DFQATT, CDR2 SNEGSKA (reference sequence). V lost 3 bases to trimming and J lost 7 bases; unmatched junction nucleotides: 2.

This clonotype appeared many times. This chain connects TRBV20-1 to TRBJ2-1; 10 bases align to TRBD2. V trimming: 5 bases; J trimming: 0 bases; junction bases outside the gene matches: 7. Germline V gene lookup returns CDR1 DFQATT and CDR2 SNEGSKA (reference sequence). This CDR3 is 16 amino acids long. This CDR3 reads CSAPLAGVSSYNEQFF. CDR3 coding DNA: TGCAGTGCTCCCCTAGCGGGGGTGAGCTCCTACAATGAGCAGTTCTTC.

This clonotype was seen repeatedly, ten times or more. CDR3 sequence (DNA): TGTGCCAGCAGCGCGAACGGGAGGGAGCAGTTCTTC. This codes for CASSANGREQFF. The rearrangement links TRBV5-6 to TRBJ2-1; 7 nucleotides line up with TRBD2. V dropped 4 bases and J dropped 10; count of bases not matched to a gene: 5. From germline, CDR1 is SGHDT and CDR2 YYEEEE. The length of the CDR3 is 12 residues.

This clonotype has a count of ten or more. The chain links TRBV7-2 to TRBJ2-5; TRBD1 aligns across 7 bases. V gave up 4 bases and J gave up 4 bases; unmatched junction bases: 6. CDR1 is SGHTA and CDR2 is FQGNSA in the germline V gene. CDR3 length equals 14 residues. CDR3 residues: CASSSQTGTETQYF. CDR3 DNA: TGTGCCAGCAGCTCCCAGACAGGGACAGAGACCCAGTACTTC.

There are many counts of this clonotype. The chain couples TRBV6-1 to TRBJ2-1, with D tentatively TRBD2 (6 bases). Trimming pared 6 bases from V and 4 bases from J, leaving 13 bases between. The CDR3 runs 14 residues. From germline, CDR1 is MNHNS and CDR2 SASEGT. This CDR3 reads CASSPSGGYNEQFF. Here the CDR3 DNA reads TGTGCCAGCAGCCCTAGTGGGGGGTACAATGAGCAGTTCTTC.

The gene calls are TRBV7-9 and TRBJ2-7, with a tentative D call TRBD1 (5 bases). CDR3 length equals 15 residues. Germline loops: CDR1 SEHNR, CDR2 FQNEAQ (reference sequence). V lost 5 bases and J 0 bases, leaving 14 bases between the germline ends. CDR3: CASSPYGAHSYEQYF. The CDR3 DNA is TGTGCCAGCAGCCCCTATGGGGCTCACTCCTACGAGCAGTACTTC.

The chain combines TRBV29-1 with TRBJ1-2; maybe TRBD1 (5 bases). From germline, CDR1 is SQVTM and CDR2 ANQGSEA. The CDR3 runs 13 residues. With 4 bases removed from V and 4 bases from J, the gap between germline ends came to 13 bases. CDR3 region: CSVAREAGYGYTF. DNA of the CDR3: TGCAGCGTTGCCAGGGAAGCGGGCTATGGCTACACCTTC.

The chain uses TRBV20-1 and TRBJ1-2; tentative D call: TRBD1 (5 bases). V lost 2 bases and J lost 6, with 13 bases in between. CDR1 DFQATT and CDR2 SNEGSKA come from the germline V gene (reference sequence). The CDR3 is made up of 13 amino acids. The CDR3 DNA reads TGCAGTGCTAGATACTGGGACCATGATGGCTACACCTTC. This encodes CSARYWDHDGYTF.

This clonotype was counted at least ten times. The rearrangement links TRBV20-1 to TRBJ2-1, with D possibly TRBD2 on 7 matching bases. Per germline, CDR1 DFQATT and CDR2 SNEGSKA (reference sequence). Trimming cost V 5 bases and J 2 bases, with 10 bases left between them. This CDR3 region has 13 residues. CDR3 loop: CSAAGATYNEQFF. The CDR3 region has the DNA TGCAGTGCTGCGGGGGCCACCTACAATGAGCAGTTCTTC.

This clonotype was recorded many times. The rearrangement uses TRBV11-2 and TRBJ2-7, with D unresolved. CDR3 length: 11 residues. The V gene lost 3 bases and the J gene lost 4 bases, with 4 bases spanning the gap. Germline V gene data show CDR1 as SGHAT and CDR2 as FQNNGV. CDR3 DNA sequence: TGTGCCAGCAGCTTCCAATACGAGCAGTACTTC. It is translated as CASSFQYEQYF. The full variable domain, in which reference TRBV11-2 and TRBJ2-7 provide the parts outside the CDR3, is EAGVAQSPRYKIIEKRQSVAFWCNPISGHATLYWYQQILGQGPKLLIQFQNNGVVDDSQLPKDRFSAERLKGVDSTLKIQPAKLEDSAVYLCASSFQYEQYFGPGTRLTVT.

This clonotype is labeled as medium-sized. This chain links TRBV5-1 with TRBJ1-2; weak D call: TRBD1 (5 bases). This CDR3 spans 15 amino acids. CDR1 SGHRS and CDR2 YFSETQ come from the germline V gene. Trimming took 0 bases from V and 8 from J, leaving 17 bases between them. The CDR3 loop is CASSLAGTGSGGYTF. DNA of the CDR3: TGCGCCAGCAGCTTGGCCGGGACCGGGTCGGGAGGCTACACCTTC.

This clonotype was counted many times. The chain recombines TRBV20-1 with TRBJ2-3, with TRBD2 identical over 9 bases. This CDR3 is 16 amino acids long. Germline V lookup: CDR1 DFQATT, CDR2 SNEGSKA (reference sequence). Trimming cost V 6 bases and J 3 bases; bases outside gene matches: 13. For the CDR3, the DNA is TGCAGTGCGGAAGCCGTTGGCGGGGGGGCAACAGATACGCAGTATTTT. Residues: CSAEAVGGGATDTQYF.

This clonotype was found a few times. The V gene is TRBV11-2, the J gene TRBJ2-1, with 9 bases lining up with TRBD1. V was pared by 4 bases and J by 8 bases, with 15 bases of the junction left unmatched. Germline V gives CDR1 SGHAT, CDR2 FQNNGV. The CDR3 contains 17 residues. This chain's CDR3 is CASSSYSPGQGMDEQFF. The CDR3 coding sequence is TGTGCCAGCAGCTCTTATAGCCCGGGACAGGGAATGGATGAGCAGTTCTTC.

This clonotype appeared many times. The chain is built from TRBV19 and TRBJ2-3; 9 bases fit TRBD2. J lost 0 bases, V lost 5 bases, and 6 bases had no gene match. Germline CDR1 reads LNHDA; CDR2 reads SQIVND (reference sequence). The CDR3 has 16 residues. The CDR3 DNA reads as TGTGCCAGTAGTGGCCGTGGGACTAGCAGCACAGATACGCAGTATTTT. Its protein is CASSGRGTSSTDTQYF.

The table lists this clonotype with many counts. This chain uses TRBV20-1 with TRBJ1-2, with 10 positions matching TRBD1. There are 14 residues in the CDR3. CDR1 and CDR2 (germline): DFQATT, SNEGSKA (reference sequence). Losses at the gene ends were 3 bases for V and 5 bases for J; bases not matched to a gene: 6. CDR3 loop: CSASLDRGLYGYTF. For the CDR3, the DNA is TGCAGTGCTAGCTTAGACAGGGGGCTATATGGCTACACCTTC.

The table lists this clonotype with many counts. The rearrangement links TRBV27 to TRBJ2-2, with a tentative D call TRBD1 (6 bases). The germline V gene has CDR1 MNHEY and CDR2 SMNVEV (reference sequence). The CDR3 is 15 amino acids. V lost 5 bases, J lost 7 bases, and 17 bases lay in between. This CDR3 is CASSPHGQFDGELFF. The CDR3 DNA reads TGTGCCAGCAGTCCCCATGGACAGTTTGACGGGGAGCTGTTTTTT.

This clonotype counts as medium-sized. The chain combines TRBV6-5 with TRBJ2-7; D is uncertain. Trimming took off 0 bases at V and 6 bases at J, with 6 bases between the two ends. CDR1 is MNHEY, CDR2 SVGAGI, per germline. This CDR3 is 12 amino acids long. In DNA, the CDR3 is TGTGCCAGCAGTTACTCGACTGGCGAGCAGTACTTC. Encoded protein: CASSYSTGEQYF.